This TCR beta chain was obtained from a study of neurological immune-mediated disorders. The time point was: longitudinal time-point 2. The CDR3 runs to 16 residues. Germline assignment: CDR1 SGHTA and CDR2 FQGTGA. V was pared by 6 bases and J by 0 bases, with 14 bases between. This clonotype was recorded at least ten times. Each TCR transcript was tagged with a 10-nucleotide random UMI during 5'RACE. TCRdb redid the calling of the 5' RACE reads with MiXCR, one entry per CDR3 protein. The sample lists 84,000 or so distinct CDR3 sequences; about 13% were seen once. This receptor was identified in a female donor with HTLV-1-associated myelopathy (HAM/TSP). The sample was PBMCs. The chain recombines TRBV7-3 with TRBJ2-2; the D gene could be TRBD1 or TRBD2 (7 bases each). The CDR3 DNA follows: TGTGCCAGCAGGTGGGAGGGGGCAACGAACACCGGGGAGCTGTTTTTT. Residues: CASRWEGATNTGELFF.